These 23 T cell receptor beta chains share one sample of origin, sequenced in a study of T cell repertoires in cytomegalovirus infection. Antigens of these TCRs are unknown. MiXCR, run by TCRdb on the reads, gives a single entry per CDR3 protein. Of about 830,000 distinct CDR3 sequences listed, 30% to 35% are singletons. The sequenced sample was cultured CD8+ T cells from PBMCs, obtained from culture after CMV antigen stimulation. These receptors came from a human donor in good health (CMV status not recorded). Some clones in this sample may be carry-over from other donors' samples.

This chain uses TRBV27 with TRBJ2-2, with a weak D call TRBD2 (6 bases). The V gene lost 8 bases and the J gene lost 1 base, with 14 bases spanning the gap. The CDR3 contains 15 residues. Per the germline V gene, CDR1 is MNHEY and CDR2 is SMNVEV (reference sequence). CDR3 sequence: CASCSYSGNTGELFF. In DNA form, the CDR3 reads TGTGCCAGCTGCTCTTATAGCGGGAACACCGGGGAGCTGTTTTTT.

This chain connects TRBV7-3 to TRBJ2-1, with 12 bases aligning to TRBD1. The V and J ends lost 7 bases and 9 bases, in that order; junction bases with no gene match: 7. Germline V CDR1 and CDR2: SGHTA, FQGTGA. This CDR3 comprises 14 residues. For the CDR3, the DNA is TGTGCCAGCACCTCGGGGACAGGGGGCCTTGAGCAGTTCTTC. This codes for CASTSGTGGLEQFF. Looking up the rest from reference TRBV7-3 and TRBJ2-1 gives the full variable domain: GAGVSQTPSNKVTEKGKYVELRCDPISGHTALYWYRQSLGQGPEFLIYFQGTGAADDSGLPNDRFFAVRPEGSVSTLKIQRTERGDSAVYLCASTSGTGGLEQFFGPGTRLTVL.

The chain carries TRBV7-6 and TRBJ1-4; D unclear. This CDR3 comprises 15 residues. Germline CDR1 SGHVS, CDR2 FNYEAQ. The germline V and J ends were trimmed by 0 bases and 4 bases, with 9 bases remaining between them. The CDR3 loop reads CASSLAAAYNEKLFF. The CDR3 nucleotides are TGTGCCAGCAGCTTAGCGGCAGCGTATAATGAAAAACTGTTTTTT.

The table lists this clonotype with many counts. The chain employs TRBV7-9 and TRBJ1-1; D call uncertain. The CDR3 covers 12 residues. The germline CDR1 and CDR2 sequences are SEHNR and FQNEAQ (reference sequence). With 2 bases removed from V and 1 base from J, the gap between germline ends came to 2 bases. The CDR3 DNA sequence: TGTGCCAGCAGCTTACAGAACACTGAAGCTTTCTTT. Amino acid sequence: CASSLQNTEAFF.

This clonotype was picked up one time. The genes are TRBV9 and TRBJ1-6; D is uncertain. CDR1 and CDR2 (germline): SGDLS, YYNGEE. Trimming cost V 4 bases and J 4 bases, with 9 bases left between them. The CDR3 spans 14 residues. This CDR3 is CASSPTGYNSPLHF. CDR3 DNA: TGTGCCAGCAGCCCGACGGGTTATAATTCACCCCTCCACTTT.

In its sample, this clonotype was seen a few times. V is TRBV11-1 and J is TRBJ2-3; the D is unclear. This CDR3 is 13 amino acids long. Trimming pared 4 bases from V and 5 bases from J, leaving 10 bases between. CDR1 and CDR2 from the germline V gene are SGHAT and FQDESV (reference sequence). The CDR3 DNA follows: TGTGCCAGCAGCTCTTACAATGGAGATACGCAGTATTTT. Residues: CASSSYNGDTQYF.

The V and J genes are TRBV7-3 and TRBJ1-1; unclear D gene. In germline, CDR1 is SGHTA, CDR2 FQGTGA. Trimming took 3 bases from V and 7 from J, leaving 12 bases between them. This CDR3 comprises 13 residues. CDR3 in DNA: TGTGCCAGCAGCTTGGCCCTGGCAGGTGAAGCTTTCTTT. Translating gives CASSLALAGEAFF.

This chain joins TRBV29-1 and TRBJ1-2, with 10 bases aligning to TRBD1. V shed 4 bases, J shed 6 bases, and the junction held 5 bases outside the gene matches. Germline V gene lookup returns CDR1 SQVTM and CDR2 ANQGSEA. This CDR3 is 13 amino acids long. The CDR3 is CSVVATGGNGYTF. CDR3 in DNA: TGCAGCGTTGTCGCGACAGGGGGCAATGGCTACACCTTC.

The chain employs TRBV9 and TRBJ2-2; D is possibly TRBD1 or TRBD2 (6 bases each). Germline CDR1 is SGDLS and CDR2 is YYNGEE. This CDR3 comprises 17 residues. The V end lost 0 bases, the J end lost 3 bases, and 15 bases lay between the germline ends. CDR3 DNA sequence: TGTGCCAGCAGCGTAGTACCAGGGGAGGTAGACACCGGGGAGCTGTTTTTT. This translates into CASSVVPGEVDTGELFF.

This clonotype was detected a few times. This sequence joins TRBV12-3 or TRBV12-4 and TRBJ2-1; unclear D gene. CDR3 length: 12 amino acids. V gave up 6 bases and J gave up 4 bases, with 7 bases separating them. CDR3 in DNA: TGTGCCAGCAGCACCAGTTACAATGAGCAGTTCTTC. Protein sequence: CASSTSYNEQFF.

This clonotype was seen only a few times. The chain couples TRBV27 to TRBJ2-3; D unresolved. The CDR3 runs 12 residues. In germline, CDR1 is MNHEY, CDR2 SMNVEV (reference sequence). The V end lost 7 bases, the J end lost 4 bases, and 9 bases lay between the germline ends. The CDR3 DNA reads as TGTGCCAGCACTGACGGTTCAGATACGCAGTATTTT. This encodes CASTDGSDTQYF.

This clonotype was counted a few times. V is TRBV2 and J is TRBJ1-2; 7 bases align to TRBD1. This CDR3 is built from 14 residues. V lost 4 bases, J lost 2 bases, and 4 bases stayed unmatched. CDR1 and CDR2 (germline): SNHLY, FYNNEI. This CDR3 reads CASSGTGLNYGYTF. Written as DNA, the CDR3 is TGTGCCAGCAGTGGGACAGGCCTCAACTATGGCTACACCTTC.

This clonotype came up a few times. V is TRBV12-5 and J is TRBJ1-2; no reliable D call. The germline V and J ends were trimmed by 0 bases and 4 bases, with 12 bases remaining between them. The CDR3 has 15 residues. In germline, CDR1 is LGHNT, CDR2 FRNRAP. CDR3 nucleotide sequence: TGTGCTAGTGGTTTGGTGACTGGGAGATCCTATGGCTACACCTTC. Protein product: CASGLVTGRSYGYTF.

The CDR3 DNA reads as TGCGCCAGCAGCCAAGATGGCAGGGGCTCTGGAAACACCATATATTTT. It specifies CASSQDGRGSGNTIYF. The genes are TRBV4-1 and TRBJ1-3, with a possible D match to TRBD1 (6 bases). V dropped 0 bases and J dropped 0 bases, with 9 bases sitting between them. This CDR3 region has 16 residues. Germline V gene sequence: CDR1 MGHRA, CDR2 YSYEKL.

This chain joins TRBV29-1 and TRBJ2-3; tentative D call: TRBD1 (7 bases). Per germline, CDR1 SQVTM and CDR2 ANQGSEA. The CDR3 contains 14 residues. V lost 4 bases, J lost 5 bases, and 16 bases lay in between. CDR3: CSVAEGAVGDTQYF. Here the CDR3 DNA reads TGCAGCGTTGCGGAGGGGGCAGTCGGAGATACGCAGTATTTT.

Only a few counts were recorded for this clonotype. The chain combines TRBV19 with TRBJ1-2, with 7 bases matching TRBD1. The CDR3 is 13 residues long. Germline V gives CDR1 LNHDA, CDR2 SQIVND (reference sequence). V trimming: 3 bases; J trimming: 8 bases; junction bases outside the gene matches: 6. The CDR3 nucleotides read TGTGCCAGTAGTATCGGGACAGCCTGGGGCTACACCTTC. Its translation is CASSIGTAWGYTF. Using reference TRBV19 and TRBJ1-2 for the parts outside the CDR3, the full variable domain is DGGITQSPKYLFRKEGQNVTLSCEQNLNHDAMYWYRQDPGQGLRLIYYSQIVNDFQKGDIAEGYSVSREKKESFPLTVTSAQKNPTAFYLCASSIGTAWGYTFGSGTRLTVV.

The CDR3 DNA reads TGTGCCACCGTAGCGGGAAGAAACTACGAGCAGTACTTC. Protein sequence: CATVAGRNYEQYF. The rearrangement links TRBV2 to TRBJ2-7; 8 bases map to TRBD2. CDR3 length: 13 amino acids. The J segment lost 3 bases and the V segment lost 10 bases, leaving 8 bases of the junction unmatched. Germline V gene sequence: CDR1 SNHLY, CDR2 FYNNEI.

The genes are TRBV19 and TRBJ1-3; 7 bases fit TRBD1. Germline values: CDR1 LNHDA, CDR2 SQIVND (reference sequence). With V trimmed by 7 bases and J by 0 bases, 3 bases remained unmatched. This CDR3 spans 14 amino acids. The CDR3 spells CASTDRASGNTIYF. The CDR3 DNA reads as TGTGCCAGTACCGACAGGGCCTCTGGAAACACCATATATTTT.

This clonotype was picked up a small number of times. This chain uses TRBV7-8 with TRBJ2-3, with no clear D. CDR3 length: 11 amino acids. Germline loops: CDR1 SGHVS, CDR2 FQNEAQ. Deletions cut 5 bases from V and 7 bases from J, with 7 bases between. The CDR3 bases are TGTGCCAGCAGCCCTGGCTATACGCAGTATTTT. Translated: CASSPGYTQYF.

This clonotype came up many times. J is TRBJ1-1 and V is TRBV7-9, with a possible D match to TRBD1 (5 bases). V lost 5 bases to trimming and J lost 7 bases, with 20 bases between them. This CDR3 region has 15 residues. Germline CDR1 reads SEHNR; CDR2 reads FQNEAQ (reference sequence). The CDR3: CASSPSGVEGIEAFF. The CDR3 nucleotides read TGTGCCAGCAGCCCCTCAGGAGTAGAGGGGATTGAAGCTTTCTTT.

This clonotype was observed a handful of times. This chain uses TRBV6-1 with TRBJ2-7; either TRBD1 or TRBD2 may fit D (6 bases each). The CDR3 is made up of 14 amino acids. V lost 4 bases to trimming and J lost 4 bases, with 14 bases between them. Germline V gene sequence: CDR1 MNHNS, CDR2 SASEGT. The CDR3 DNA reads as TGTGCCAGCAGTGTACGGGGGCGACAGTACGAGCAGTACTTC. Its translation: CASSVRGRQYEQYF.

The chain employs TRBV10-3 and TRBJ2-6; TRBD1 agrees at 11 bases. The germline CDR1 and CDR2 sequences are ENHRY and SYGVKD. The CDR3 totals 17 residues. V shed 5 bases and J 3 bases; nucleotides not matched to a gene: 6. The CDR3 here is CAISTGQGAGGANVLTF. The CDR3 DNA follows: TGTGCCATCAGTACCGGACAGGGGGCTGGTGGGGCCAACGTCCTGACTTTC.

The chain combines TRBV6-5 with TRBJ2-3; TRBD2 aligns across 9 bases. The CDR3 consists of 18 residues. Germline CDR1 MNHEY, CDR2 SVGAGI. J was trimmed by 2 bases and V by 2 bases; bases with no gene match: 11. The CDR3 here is CASSYRGIAGANTDTQYF. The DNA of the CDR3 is TGTGCCAGCAGTTACAGGGGGATAGCGGGGGCCAACACAGATACGCAGTATTTT.